The 12 T cell receptor beta chains below were found in one sample sequenced in a study of blood T cell repertoires in COVID-19. Using immunoSEQ multiplex PCR, the repertoire was profiled, and TCRdb retains in-frame clones only, with some absent. The repertoire has 200,000 or so clones, about 87% of them found once; the top ten carry about 2.5%. Sequenced input: PBMCs or T cells enriched from blood (not recorded which). These receptors all come from a woman aged 40-49 years with acute COVID-19.

This clone is a singleton in its sample. The chain has TRBV6-5 and TRBJ2-1; D is unresolved. Trimming removed 0 bases from V and 4 bases from J, with 13 bases in between. CDR3 length: 16 amino acids. The germline V gene has CDR1 MNHEY and CDR2 SVGAGI. The CDR3 nucleotides are TGTGCCAGCAGTTACTCGGCTTCCCCCCCTTACAATGAGCAGTTCTTC. Amino acids: CASSYSASPPYNEQFF.

The table lists this clone with a count of one. The J gene is TRBJ1-4, the V gene TRBV20-1; D is uncertain. V was cut by 6 bases and J by 14 bases, with 13 bases left in between. Germline CDR1 DFQATT, CDR2 SNEGSKA (reference sequence). CDR3 length equals 10 residues. CDR3 in amino acids: CSAARDWLFF. The CDR3 bases are TGCAGTGCGGCACGGGATTGGCTGTTTTTT.

The chain combines TRBV13 with TRBJ2-3; 11 bases match TRBD2. This CDR3 comprises 17 residues. Looked up from germline, CDR1 is PRHDT and CDR2 is FYEKMQ (reference sequence). Germline trimming cut 4 bases from V and 1 base from J; bases unmatched to any gene: 7. CDR3 protein: CASSSSGTSGRTDTQYF. The CDR3 nucleotides read TGTGCCAGCAGCTCTTCCGGGACTAGCGGCCGCACAGATACGCAGTATTTT.

V gene TRBV14 combines with J gene TRBJ2-1; TRBD1 aligns across 9 bases. Germline-derived CDR1 and CDR2 are SGHDN and FVKESK. V shed 2 bases and J 4 bases; nucleotides not matched to a gene: 6. The CDR3 loop spans 16 amino acids. The CDR3 loop reads CASSQTGGNRYNEQFF. DNA of the CDR3: TGTGCCAGCAGCCAAACAGGGGGCAATCGTTACAATGAGCAGTTCTTC.

This sequence joins TRBV7-8 and TRBJ2-2; 8 bases align to TRBD1. CDR1 SGHVS and CDR2 FQNEAQ come from the germline V gene. Trimming took 0 bases from V and 7 from J; bases not matched to a gene: 10. The CDR3 is made up of 17 amino acids. The chain's CDR3 is CASSLALAGGYSGELFF. The CDR3 DNA reads TGTGCCAGCAGCTTAGCATTGGCAGGGGGCTATAGCGGGGAGCTGTTTTTT.

This chain links TRBV5-5 with TRBJ1-4; 9 bases are shared with TRBD1. V gave up 0 bases and J gave up 2 bases; unmatched junction bases: 8. This CDR3 is built from 18 residues. The germline V gene encodes CDR1 SGHKS and CDR2 YYEKEE (reference sequence). In DNA, the CDR3 is TGTGCCAGCAGCTTGGGATGGGACAGGGTTCGGACTAATGAAAAACTGTTTTTT. Its translation: CASSLGWDRVRTNEKLFF.

This CDR3 is CASSFTAGGNYEQYF. The CDR3 DNA reads TGCGCCAGCAGCTTTACGGCGGGGGGAAACTACGAGCAGTACTTC. V gene TRBV5-1 combines with J gene TRBJ2-7; 8 nucleotides align to TRBD2. The CDR3 runs to 15 residues. Trimming at V came to 2 bases and at J to 3 bases, leaving 7 bases not matched to a gene. CDR1 is SGHRS and CDR2 is YFSETQ in the germline V gene.

Worth noting for this clone: Other DNA sequences from this sample encode an identical CDR3 as well. The J gene is TRBJ1-2, the V gene TRBV24-1; D might be TRBD1 (5 bases). The germline V and J ends were trimmed by 3 bases and 2 bases, with 6 bases remaining between them. This CDR3 has 13 residues. Germline V gene sequence: CDR1 KGHDR, CDR2 SFDVKD. CDR3 sequence: CATSDGGNYGYTF. CDR3 DNA sequence: TGTGCCACCAGTGATGGGGGGAACTATGGCTACACCTTC.

The chain joins TRBV5-1 to TRBJ1-3; the D is unclear. V lost 2 bases, J lost 2 bases, and 5 bases lay in between. This CDR3 contains 13 residues. Germline V CDR1 and CDR2: SGHRS, YFSETQ. The CDR3 sequence is CASSLETGNTIYF. In DNA form, the CDR3 reads TGCGCCAGCAGCTTAGAGACTGGAAACACCATATATTTT.

V is TRBV27 and J is TRBJ1-2; no clear D gene. CDR1 MNHEY and CDR2 SMNVEV come from the germline V gene (reference sequence). V lost 7 bases and J lost 6, with 15 bases in between. The CDR3 loop spans 13 amino acids. Written as DNA, the CDR3 is TGTGCCAGCACCACACGGGGTACCGATGGCTACACCTTC. Its protein is CASTTRGTDGYTF.

The chain joins TRBV9 to TRBJ1-2, with 7 bases fitting TRBD1. The germline CDR1 and CDR2 sequences are SGDLS and YYNGEE. This CDR3 is built from 14 residues. V lost 4 bases and J lost 9; bases outside the gene matches: 12. The CDR3 is CASSTGGRGASYTF. CDR3 bases: TGTGCCAGCAGCACTGGGGGCAGGGGGGCGAGCTACACCTTC.

The rearrangement uses TRBV6-2 or TRBV6-3 and TRBJ2-1; TRBD2 matches at 7 bases. Losses at the gene ends were 0 bases for V and 7 bases for J; bases not matched to a gene: 15. This CDR3 spans 18 amino acids. Germline V lookup: CDR1 MNHEY, CDR2 SVGEGT. CDR3 sequence: CASSYSPLYRTRQNEQFF. The CDR3 nucleotides are TGTGCCAGCAGTTACTCCCCCCTTTACCGGACTAGACAGAATGAGCAGTTCTTC.